This TCR beta chain was retrieved from a study of Ad26.COV2.S vaccination and SARS-CoV-2 variants. This clone appeared once. Sequencing used immunoSEQ multiplex PCR; TCRdb keeps in-frame clones, though not all of them. The sample yields 450,000 to 550,000 clones, 80% to 90% seen once. Treatment indicated: roughly 19 received Ad26.COV2.S at low or high dose, single or two shots; a few received placebo; per-sample allocation not given. Samples came from day 63 after the first vaccine or placebo injection. Based in Boston, the donor was an adult of 18-55 years. The CDR3 runs 14 residues. The V gene lost 1 base and the J gene lost 2 bases, with 9 bases spanning the gap. The germline CDR1 and CDR2 sequences are SQVTM and ANQGSEA.

The V and J genes are TRBV29-1 and TRBJ2-1, with D maybe TRBD2 (7 bases). The receptor was derived from a person aged 18 to 59 who received the Ad26.COV2.S COVID-19 vaccine or a placebo. The source was peripheral blood, collected in a trial of Ad26.COV2.S vaccine versus placebo. This CDR3 is CSVEAGGPYNEQFF. The CDR3 nucleotides read TGCAGCGTTGAAGCGGGGGGCCCCTACAATGAGCAGTTCTTC.